The 15 T cell receptor beta chains below all came from one sample that was sequenced in a study of OX40 agonist ivuxolimab in advanced cancers. Only in-frame clones appear in the TCRdb table, and some are missing; sequencing was by immunoSEQ multiplex PCR. The sample lists around 45,000 clones, about 79% occurring once. The sequencing used CD4+ or CD8+ T cells sorted from blood, collected in a trial of the OX40 agonist ivuxolimab. The receptors shown here come from an adult with an advanced solid tumor such as melanoma, head and neck, liver or kidney cancer.

The chain combines TRBV5-6 with TRBJ2-1; 10 nucleotides match TRBD2. The germline CDR1 and CDR2 sequences are SGHDT and YYEEEE. The CDR3 runs 16 residues. V dropped 3 bases and J dropped 1; count of bases not matched to a gene: 4. The DNA for the CDR3 is TGTGCCAGCAGCTGGAGCGGGAGGGCTTCCTACAATGAGCAGTTCTTC. Protein: CASSWSGRASYNEQFF.

This rearrangement joins TRBV2 to TRBJ2-7, with 9 bases fitting TRBD1. The CDR3 extends over 14 amino acids. With 6 bases clipped from V and 2 bases from J, the junction kept 5 bases outside the gene matches. Germline CDR1 reads SNHLY; CDR2 reads FYNNEI. DNA for the CDR3: TGTGCCAGCAGCGTACAGGGGGCCCCCTACGAGCAGTACTTC. Its translation is CASSVQGAPYEQYF.

J is TRBJ2-2 and V is TRBV6-6; TRBD1 matches 10 bases. V gave up 8 bases and J gave up 5 bases; unmatched junction bases: 2. Germline V gives CDR1 MNHNY, CDR2 SVGAGI (reference sequence). The CDR3 loop spans 13 amino acids. The CDR3 region has the DNA TGTGCCAGCGGACAGGGGGTGACCGGGGAGCTGTTTTTT. This codes for CASGQGVTGELFF.

The chain uses TRBV5-1 and TRBJ2-7; D is tentatively TRBD1 or TRBD2 (6 bases each). Germline values: CDR1 SGHRS, CDR2 YFSETQ. Trimming left V 0 bases short and J 4 bases short, with 14 bases between. This CDR3 contains 15 residues. Here the CDR3 reads CASSLEGGRLYEQYF. CDR3 in DNA: TGCGCCAGCAGCTTGGAGGGGGGCAGGCTGTACGAGCAGTACTTC. The full variable domain, rest sourced from reference TRBV5-1 and TRBJ2-7, is KAGVTQTPRYLIKTRGQQVTLSCSPISGHRSVSWYQQTPGQGLQFLFEYFSETQRNKGNFPGRFSGRQFSNSRSEMNVSTLELGDSALYLCASSLEGGRLYEQYFGPGTRLTVT.

This clone was seen a few times. The chain combines TRBV4-1 with TRBJ2-2; 7 bases fit TRBD1. This CDR3 contains 16 residues. Trimming removed 2 bases from V and 5 bases from J; junction bases left unmatched: 8. Per the germline V gene, CDR1 is MGHRA and CDR2 is YSYEKL. The CDR3 sequence: CASSQTQGLATGELFF. As DNA, the CDR3 is TGCGCCAGCAGCCAAACACAGGGGCTCGCGACCGGGGAGCTGTTTTTT.

The rearrangement uses TRBV5-1 and TRBJ2-1; D is uncertain. The V gene lost 2 bases and the J gene lost 9 bases, with 15 bases spanning the gap. The germline V gene encodes CDR1 SGHRS and CDR2 YFSETQ. This CDR3 contains 14 residues. This chain's CDR3 is CASSFRPGVGEQFF. Written as DNA, the CDR3 is TGCGCCAGCAGCTTTAGGCCTGGTGTGGGTGAGCAGTTCTTC. The whole variable domain, filled in from reference TRBV5-1 and TRBJ2-1, reads KAGVTQTPRYLIKTRGQQVTLSCSPISGHRSVSWYQQTPGQGLQFLFEYFSETQRNKGNFPGRFSGRQFSNSRSEMNVSTLELGDSALYLCASSFRPGVGEQFFGPGTRLTVL.

The chain joins TRBV5-6 to TRBJ1-1, with no clear D. Germline CDR1 SGHDT, CDR2 YYEEEE. V was cut by 5 bases and J by 0 bases, with 17 bases left in between. The CDR3 has 16 amino acids. CDR3: CASSRLQEAMNTEAFF. DNA for the CDR3: TGTGCCAGCAGTCGGCTTCAGGAGGCCATGAACACTGAAGCTTTCTTT. Looking up the rest from reference TRBV5-6 and TRBJ1-1 gives the full variable domain: DAGVTQSPTHLIKTRGQQVTLRCSPKSGHDTVSWYQQALGQGPQFIFQYYEEEERQRGNFPDRFSGHQFPNYSSELNVNALLLGDSALYLCASSRLQEAMNTEAFFGQGTRLTVV.

This chain joins TRBV19 and TRBJ2-4; D is possibly TRBD2 (5 bases). The CDR3 loop spans 14 amino acids. With 7 bases removed from V and 2 bases from J, the gap between germline ends came to 12 bases. The V gene's germline CDR1 is LNHDA and CDR2 SQIVND (reference sequence). As DNA, the CDR3 is TGTGCCAGTACCCTCCAGCGGCCCAAAAACATTCAGTACTTC. This codes for CASTLQRPKNIQYF.

This rearrangement joins TRBV4-3 to TRBJ1-2; D is uncertain. This CDR3 is built from 15 residues. The V gene lost 1 base and the J gene lost 1 base, with 10 bases spanning the gap. The V gene's germline CDR1 is LGHNA and CDR2 YSLEER. In DNA form, the CDR3 reads TGCGCCAGCAGCCAAGGCCTCGAATTTAACTATGGCTACACCTTC. It yields the protein CASSQGLEFNYGYTF.

The chain has TRBV4-1 and TRBJ2-2; D is perhaps TRBD2 (6 bases). Germline V CDR1 and CDR2: MGHRA, YSYEKL. This CDR3 is 17 amino acids long. The V and J ends lost 3 bases and 1 base respectively, with 15 bases between them. CDR3 region: CASSHATTSRNTGELFF. CDR3 bases: TGCGCCAGCAGCCACGCTACCACTAGCCGGAACACCGGGGAGCTGTTTTTT.

The J gene is TRBJ2-5, the V gene TRBV7-9, with a weak D call TRBD1 (5 bases). The J call may be mistaken, given a closer DNA end match to TRBJ2-7. The CDR3 is made up of 18 amino acids. The germline V gene encodes CDR1 SEHNR and CDR2 FQNEAQ (reference sequence). The CDR3: CASSLTRPGLVSSYEQYF. CDR3 coding DNA: TGTGCCAGCAGCTTAACAAGACCAGGGCTAGTTAGCTCCTACGAGCAGTACTTC.

The rearrangement joins TRBV5-1 to TRBJ1-1; D is uncertain. The CDR3 is made up of 13 amino acids. With 4 bases removed from V and 1 base from J, the gap between germline ends came to 8 bases. In germline, CDR1 is SGHRS, CDR2 YFSETQ. The CDR3 nucleotides read TGCGCCAGCAGCGTTACATGGAACACTGAAGCTTTCTTT. It encodes CASSVTWNTEAFF.

V gene TRBV11-1 combines with J gene TRBJ2-2; 14 nucleotides line up with TRBD2. Per the germline V gene, CDR1 is SGHAT and CDR2 is FQDESV (reference sequence). V was pared by 5 bases and J by 5 bases, with 4 bases of the junction left unmatched. The CDR3 has 16 amino acids. In DNA form, the CDR3 reads TGTGCCAGCAGCCCGGGACTAGCGGGAGCAACCGGGGAGCTGTTTTTT. Protein sequence: CASSPGLAGATGELFF.

The chain uses TRBV7-2 and TRBJ1-1, with 8 bases that match TRBD1. CDR3 length: 14 amino acids. Germline loops: CDR1 SGHTA, CDR2 FQGNSA. The J segment lost 5 bases and the V segment lost 6 bases, leaving 8 bases of the junction unmatched. Written as DNA, the CDR3 is TGTGCCAGCAGTGGTCAGGGGGCTCGAACTGAAGCTTTCTTT. This translates into CASSGQGARTEAFF.

As DNA, the CDR3 is TGTGCCAGCAGGGGAGGTAGCCGGGGTACGCAGTATTTT. This encodes CASRGGSRGTQYF. This sequence joins TRBV2 and TRBJ2-3, with a tentative D call TRBD2 (6 bases). Trimming shortened V by 6 bases and J by 8 bases, and 15 bases separated the two germline ends. This CDR3 has 13 amino acids. Germline CDR1 and CDR2: SNHLY and FYNNEI.